These 25 T cell receptor beta chains share one sample of origin, sequenced in a study of CD8+ T cells in alopecia areata. Extraction of RNA preceded its reverse transcription into cDNA, which served as the sequencing template. The assay was immunoSEQ multiplex PCR, and TCRdb's table has in-frame clones only and misses some. The sample includes around 100,000 clones, roughly 53% of them seen just once. The sequenced material came from CD4+ T cells sorted from blood. The receptors stem from a human donor in good health.

This clone was detected a few times. The chain joins TRBV19 to TRBJ2-7; D remains ambiguous. Germline loops: CDR1 LNHDA, CDR2 SQIVND (reference sequence). V was trimmed by 8 bases and J by 3 bases, leaving 14 bases between them. The CDR3 has 13 residues. The CDR3 reads CASPPVWFYEQYF. The CDR3 DNA sequence: TGTGCCAGTCCTCCGGTATGGTTCTACGAGCAGTACTTC.

A remark on this clone: This sample also contains other DNA sequences that code for the same CDR3. CDR3 region: CAIGSGLILDEQYF. CDR3 DNA sequence: TGTGCCATCGGTTCAGGACTAATATTGGACGAGCAGTACTTC. The V call is TRBV10-3, the J call TRBJ2-7, with D possibly TRBD2 on 6 matching bases. CDR3 length: 14 residues. Trimming removed 8 bases at V and 5 bases at J, with 19 bases between. Germline CDR1 reads ENHRY; CDR2 reads SYGVKD.

This chain connects TRBV5-6 to TRBJ2-7, with 7 bases fitting TRBD1. The ends lost 0 bases at V and 7 bases at J; junction bases unmatched: 7. This CDR3 comprises 14 residues. Looked up from germline, CDR1 is SGHDT and CDR2 is YYEEEE. The CDR3 bases are TGTGCCAGCAGCTTGGGACAGGGTATGGGTGAGCAGTACTTC. This sequence encodes CASSLGQGMGEQYF.

The chain couples TRBV4-1 to TRBJ1-1; maybe TRBD1 (6 bases). In germline, CDR1 is MGHRA, CDR2 YSYEKL. Trimming took off 4 bases at V and 3 bases at J, with 9 bases between the two ends. The CDR3 contains 13 residues. The CDR3 here is CASSRGRYTEAFF. In nucleotides, the CDR3 is TGCGCCAGCAGCCGGGGGCGATACACTGAAGCTTTCTTT.

V and J are TRBV4-3 and TRBJ2-2; D is unresolved. V was cut by 1 base and J by 1 base, with 10 bases left in between. CDR3 length equals 16 residues. Germline-derived CDR1 and CDR2 are LGHNA and YSLEER. DNA of the CDR3: TGCGCCAGCAGCCAAGTGGCAGGAGAGAACACCGGGGAGCTGTTTTTT. Protein: CASSQVAGENTGELFF.

This clone has only a few counts. This chain links TRBV2 with TRBJ1-4, with a weak D call TRBD1 (6 bases). V lost 6 bases to trimming and J lost 8 bases, with 19 bases between them. Germline V lookup: CDR1 SNHLY, CDR2 FYNNEI. This CDR3 comprises 15 residues. The chain's CDR3 is CASRGTIGFPEKLFF. CDR3 in DNA: TGTGCCAGCAGGGGGACAATTGGCTTCCCCGAAAAACTGTTTTTT.

This clone came up once. The chain employs TRBV30 and TRBJ1-3; D remains unclear. CDR1 and CDR2 (germline): GTSNPN, SVGIG (reference sequence). Trimming stripped 3 bases from V and 11 bases from J, with 17 bases between. The CDR3 consists of 13 residues. The CDR3 nucleotides are TGTGCCTGGAGCGATATAGGCAGCTTCCCCATATATTTT. Protein product: CAWSDIGSFPIYF.

The chain carries TRBV5-6 and TRBJ2-1, with 10 bases matching TRBD2. The CDR3 is 15 amino acids. Germline V gives CDR1 SGHDT, CDR2 YYEEEE. V trimming: 1 base; J trimming: 4 bases; junction bases outside the gene matches: 2. The CDR3 protein is CASSLTSGAYNEQFF. The CDR3 region has the DNA TGTGCCAGCAGCTTGACTAGCGGGGCGTACAATGAGCAGTTCTTC.

This chain joins TRBV30 and TRBJ1-1; no definite D call. This CDR3 comprises 13 residues. Germline V gene sequence: CDR1 GTSNPN, CDR2 SVGIG (reference sequence). With 0 bases removed from V and 6 bases from J, the gap between germline ends came to 11 bases. The CDR3 coding sequence is TGTGCCTGGAGTGTACGAGGGTACGCTGAAGCTTTCTTT. Translated, it gives CAWSVRGYAEAFF.

The rearrangement links TRBV5-1 to TRBJ2-7; possible D gene TRBD1, 6 bases. Germline V gene lookup returns CDR1 SGHRS and CDR2 YFSETQ. This CDR3 is built from 15 residues. Trimming removed 5 bases from V and 2 bases from J, with 17 bases in between. CDR3 sequence reads: CASSIVTGPTYEQYF. The CDR3 nucleotides are TGCGCCAGCAGTATCGTGACAGGACCTACCTACGAGCAGTACTTC. The full variable domain, its missing parts supplied by reference TRBV5-1 and TRBJ2-7, is KAGVTQTPRYLIKTRGQQVTLSCSPISGHRSVSWYQQTPGQGLQFLFEYFSETQRNKGNFPGRFSGRQFSNSRSEMNVSTLELGDSALYLCASSIVTGPTYEQYFGPGTRLTVT.

The table lists this clone with a few counts. The junction differs from germline at one of its ends, possibly a read error. The CDR3 loop reads CAWRGYRGYEQYF. Here the CDR3 DNA reads TGTGCTTGGAGAGGGTACAGAGGCTACGAGCAGTACTTC. The chain couples TRBV30 to TRBJ2-7; the D gene is possibly TRBD2 (5 bases). The germline V gene has CDR1 GTSNPN and CDR2 SVGIG (reference sequence). The CDR3 runs to 13 residues. The full variable domain, in which reference TRBV30 and TRBJ2-7 provide the parts outside the CDR3, is SQTIHQWPATLVQPVGSPLSLECTVEGTSNPNLYWYRQAAGRGLQLLFYSVGIGQISSEVPQNLSASRPQDRQFILSSKKLLLSDSGFYLCAWRGYRGYEQYFGPGTRLTVT.

This clone has a handful of counts. The V gene is TRBV29-1, the J gene TRBJ2-1; D may match TRBD1 or TRBD2 (6 bases each). V was trimmed by 4 bases and J by 8 bases, leaving 15 bases between them. Germline assignment: CDR1 SQVTM and CDR2 ANQGSEA. The CDR3 runs 13 residues. The CDR3 loop reads CSVVPGRTDEQFF. The CDR3 nucleotides are TGCAGCGTTGTTCCAGGGAGGACAGATGAGCAGTTCTTC.

The V and J genes are TRBV29-1 and TRBJ2-3; 7 bases are a match to TRBD2. The trim removed 6 bases at V and 8 bases at J, leaving 11 bases unmatched. Per germline, CDR1 SQVTM and CDR2 ANQGSEA. The CDR3 runs to 13 residues. The chain's CDR3 is CSVTRGGFVTQYF. The CDR3 DNA sequence: TGCAGCGTCACCCGCGGGGGATTTGTTACGCAGTATTTT.

The genes are TRBV27 and TRBJ2-3; D not certain. Trimming shortened V by 5 bases and J by 2 bases, and 14 bases separated the two germline ends. In germline, CDR1 is MNHEY, CDR2 SMNVEV (reference sequence). This CDR3 comprises 15 residues. CDR3 amino acids: CASSRHRLFTDTQYF. The CDR3 region has the DNA TGTGCCAGCAGTAGACATCGACTGTTCACAGATACGCAGTATTTT.

V is TRBV6-6 and J is TRBJ1-3, with 7 bases identical to TRBD1. The CDR3 loop spans 13 amino acids. Trimming took 6 bases from V and 8 from J; bases not matched to a gene: 7. Germline values: CDR1 MNHNY, CDR2 SVGAGI (reference sequence). The CDR3 bases are TGTGCCAGCAGACACGGACAGGCGGACACCATATATTTT. Its translation: CASRHGQADTIYF.

V and J are TRBV27 and TRBJ1-4, with a possible D match to TRBD1 (6 bases). V was clipped by 3 bases and J by 5 bases, with 13 bases between them. The CDR3 is 15 amino acids. CDR1 and CDR2 (germline): MNHEY, SMNVEV (reference sequence). Written as DNA, the CDR3 is TGTGCCAGCAGTTTCCGGGGGCGTGCCAATGAAAAACTGTTTTTT. This sequence encodes CASSFRGRANEKLFF.

About this clone: The likely explanation is a read error, given a far larger clone one base away. This chain joins TRBV6-6 and TRBJ2-5; D gene uncertain. Germline lookup yields CDR1 MNHNY and CDR2 SVGAGI (reference sequence). CDR3 length: 15 residues. V was shortened by 6 bases and J by 1 base, with 15 bases between the two germline ends. CDR3 DNA sequence: TGTGCCAGCAGGAGGAAGGTCGGAACCCAAGAGACCCAGTACTTC. Its translation: CASRRKVGTQETQYF.

The chain recombines TRBV7-8 with TRBJ2-3, with 10 bases matching TRBD1. Germline CDR1 reads SGHVS; CDR2 reads FQNEAQ. V gave up 4 bases and J gave up 2 bases; unmatched junction bases: 9. The CDR3 spans 17 residues. The CDR3 spells CASSSADRGRYTDTQYF. CDR3 bases: TGTGCCAGCAGCTCAGCCGACAGGGGGCGGTACACAGATACGCAGTATTTT. The variable domain in full, with the rest retrieved from reference TRBV7-8 and TRBJ2-3, is GAGVSQSPRYKVAKRGQDVALRCDPISGHVSLFWYQQALGQGPEFLTYFQNEAQLDKSGLPSDRFFAERPEGSVSTLKIQRTQQEDSAVYLCASSSADRGRYTDTQYFGPGTRLTVL.

The sample holds a few counts of this clone. Here the CDR3 DNA reads TGTGCCAGCAGCTTAGTCTGGGGGGAGACCCAGTACTTC. It yields the protein CASSLVWGETQYF. The genes are TRBV7-8 and TRBJ2-5; perhaps D is TRBD1 or TRBD2 (5 bases each). The CDR3 is 13 residues long. Germline V gene sequence: CDR1 SGHVS, CDR2 FQNEAQ. V lost 1 base to trimming and J lost 5 bases, with 8 bases between them.

This clone was seen more than once but under ten times. J is TRBJ2-3 and V is TRBV25-1; tentative D call: TRBD1 (7 bases). V gave up 7 bases and J gave up 4 bases, with 21 bases separating them. In germline, CDR1 is MGHDK, CDR2 SYGVNS. The length of the CDR3 is 16 residues. The CDR3 nucleotides are TGTGCCAGCACACCATCCACAGGGGAGGTAGCAGATACGCAGTATTTT. Encoded protein: CASTPSTGEVADTQYF.

Written as DNA, the CDR3 is TGTGCCAGCAGCCCATTCAGCTATGGCTACACCTTC. The encoded protein is CASSPFSYGYTF. The chain carries TRBV28 and TRBJ1-2; D is undetermined. Germline V gene data show CDR1 as MDHEN and CDR2 as SYDVKM. The CDR3 covers 12 residues. Trimming took 6 bases from V and 4 from J, leaving 9 bases between them.

This clone was counted at least ten times. The J gene is TRBJ2-3, the V gene TRBV7-9; D is unclear. The germline CDR1 and CDR2 sequences are SEHNR and FQNEAQ (reference sequence). There are 12 residues in the CDR3. V lost 1 base and J 9 bases, leaving 8 bases between the germline ends. CDR3 sequence reads: CASSLGTPTQYF. The CDR3 DNA reads TGTGCCAGCAGCTTAGGGACCCCCACGCAGTATTTT.

The V and J genes are TRBV4-1 and TRBJ2-3; possible D gene TRBD2, 6 bases. The germline V gene encodes CDR1 MGHRA and CDR2 YSYEKL. The CDR3 is 14 residues long. Between the trimmed V and J ends, which lost 1 base and 6 bases, there was a span of 11 bases. The CDR3 loop is CASSQGLVLDTQYF. The CDR3 nucleotides are TGCGCCAGCAGCCAAGGACTAGTCCTCGATACGCAGTATTTT.

This clone was seen a few times. The rearrangement links TRBV2 to TRBJ1-5, with D perhaps matching TRBD1 (5 bases). Per the germline V gene, CDR1 is SNHLY and CDR2 is FYNNEI. This CDR3 spans 13 amino acids. Trimming cost V 8 bases and J 2 bases, with 10 bases left between them. The CDR3 DNA is TGTGCCAGCGGCAGGGAGGGCAATCAGCCCCAGCATTTT. It specifies CASGREGNQPQHF.

A few counts support this clone. This chain joins TRBV6-5 and TRBJ1-6; D is perhaps TRBD1 (6 bases). Germline-derived CDR1 and CDR2 are MNHEY and SVGAGI. Trimming shortened V by 2 bases and J by 7 bases, and 15 bases separated the two germline ends. The CDR3 runs 16 residues. The CDR3 DNA sequence: TGTGCCAGCAGTTACGCCCGGGGGGCGCGGAATTCACCCCTCCACTTT. Its translation is CASSYARGARNSPLHF.